The rows below give T cell receptor beta chains drawn from one sample of a study of CD8 T cells in Susac syndrome. TCRdb ran MiXCR on the immunoSEQ multiplex PCR reads and lists one entry per CDR3 protein. The data show around 200,000 distinct CDR3 sequences, roughly 94% seen once. Sequences were obtained from CD4+ T cells from PBMCs. The source of these receptors is a human donor with Susac syndrome. CDR3s include the opening cysteine and the closing phenylalanine or tryptophan. Fields, in order: J gene, D gene, V gene, clone size, CDR3 DNA, CDR3 protein. The D gene is left open where the match is weak. A clone size is listed for some rows: how often the clone was seen (once, few, many), or a class if it is expanded.

j_call: TRBJ2-7; d_call: NA; v_call: TRBV20-1; clone_size: few; cdr3_nt: TGCAGCGGTGGGGTCGGATACGAGCAGTACTTC; cdr3_aa: CSGGVGYEQYF
j_call: TRBJ1-1; d_call: TRBD1; v_call: TRBV20-1; clone_size: NA; cdr3_nt: TGCAGTGCTAGAGATGGACAGGGGAACACTGAAGCTTTCTTT; cdr3_aa: CSARDGQGNTEAFF
j_call: TRBJ2-1; d_call: TRBD1; v_call: TRBV19; clone_size: NA; cdr3_nt: TGTGCCAGTAGCCGGGACAGGGGGTACAATGAGCAGTTCTTC; cdr3_aa: CASSRDRGYNEQFF
j_call: TRBJ2-5; d_call: TRBD2; v_call: TRBV29-1; clone_size: NA; cdr3_nt: TGCAGCGTTGTGACTAGCAGAGAGACCCAGTACTTC; cdr3_aa: CSVVTSRETQYF
j_call: TRBJ2-5; d_call: NA; v_call: TRBV3-1; clone_size: NA; cdr3_nt: TGTGCCAGCAGGCCCTATGGGGGCTTACAAGAGACCCAGTACTTC; cdr3_aa: CASRPYGGLQETQYF
j_call: TRBJ1-5; d_call: NA; v_call: TRBV19; clone_size: NA; cdr3_nt: TGTGCCAGTAGTACAAATCTTAACAGGGTTTATCAGCCCCAGCATTTT; cdr3_aa: CASSTNLNRVYQPQHF
j_call: TRBJ2-1; d_call: NA; v_call: TRBV29-1; clone_size: NA; cdr3_nt: TGCAGCGTTGCCCCCTGGGGCTCCTACAATGAGCAGTTCTTC; cdr3_aa: CSVAPWGSYNEQFF
j_call: TRBJ2-1; d_call: NA; v_call: TRBV20-1; clone_size: NA; cdr3_nt: TGCAGTGCTAGAGCTATACGACACAATGAGCAGTTCTTC; cdr3_aa: CSARAIRHNEQFF
j_call: TRBJ2-5; d_call: NA; v_call: TRBV7-2; clone_size: NA; cdr3_nt: TGTGCCAGCAGCTTAGCGGGGCACCAAGAGACCCAGTACTTC; cdr3_aa: CASSLAGHQETQYF
j_call: TRBJ2-1; d_call: NA; v_call: TRBV18; clone_size: NA; cdr3_nt: TGTGCCAGCTCCCTCGGGATGGACAATGAGCAGTTCTTC; cdr3_aa: CASSLGMDNEQFF
j_call: TRBJ1-5; d_call: NA; v_call: TRBV18; clone_size: NA; cdr3_nt: TGTGCCAGCTCACCACGACCGGGTGGCAATCAGCCCCAGCATTTT; cdr3_aa: CASSPRPGGNQPQHF
j_call: TRBJ1-4; d_call: TRBD1; v_call: TRBV30; clone_size: NA; cdr3_nt: TGTGCTTCCCAATCAACCTGGGACAGATCGAATGAAAAACTGTTTTTT; cdr3_aa: CASQSTWDRSNEKLFF
j_call: TRBJ2-1; d_call: TRBD2; v_call: TRBV12-3/TRBV12-4; clone_size: NA; cdr3_nt: TGTGCCAGCAGAAAGGGACTAGCGGGAAGACGGGGCGGCTACAATGAGCAGTTCTTC; cdr3_aa: CASRKGLAGRRGGYNEQFF
j_call: TRBJ2-3; d_call: NA; v_call: TRBV27; clone_size: NA; cdr3_nt: TGTGCCAGCAGTAAACGGCCTTACCAAGACAACTCTCCCACAGATACGCAGTATTTT; cdr3_aa: CASSKRPYQDNSPTDTQYF
j_call: TRBJ2-2; d_call: TRBD1; v_call: TRBV28; clone_size: NA; cdr3_nt: TGTGCCAGCAGCCCGGGACAGCACACCGGGGAGCTGTTTTTT; cdr3_aa: CASSPGQHTGELFF
j_call: TRBJ2-1; d_call: TRBD2; v_call: TRBV5-1; clone_size: NA; cdr3_nt: TGCGCCAGCAGCTGGGGACTAGCGGGTACTAATGAGCAGTTCTTC; cdr3_aa: CASSWGLAGTNEQFF
j_call: TRBJ2-5; d_call: NA; v_call: TRBV6-1; clone_size: NA; cdr3_nt: TGTGCCAGCAGTACCCTCCCAGGGGGAGGGGAAGAGACCCAGTACTTC; cdr3_aa: CASSTLPGGGEETQYF
j_call: TRBJ1-1; d_call: NA; v_call: TRBV7-7; clone_size: NA; cdr3_nt: TGTGCTAGCAGCTCAGCCGGGGCTTTCTTT; cdr3_aa: CASSSAGAFF
j_call: TRBJ2-1; d_call: TRBD2; v_call: TRBV7-2; clone_size: NA; cdr3_nt: TGTGCCAGCAGCCCGAGGACTAGCGGGGAGTATGAGCAGTTCTTC; cdr3_aa: CASSPRTSGEYEQFF
j_call: TRBJ2-1; d_call: NA; v_call: TRBV3-1; clone_size: NA; cdr3_nt: TGTGCCAGCAGCCAAGCTAACAGGGAGAATGAGCAGTTCTTC; cdr3_aa: CASSQANRENEQFF
j_call: TRBJ1-5; d_call: NA; v_call: TRBV3-1; clone_size: NA; cdr3_nt: TGTGCCAGCAGCCAAGAAGGCAGCCATTATAGCAATCAGCCCCAGCATTTT; cdr3_aa: CASSQEGSHYSNQPQHF
j_call: TRBJ2-7; d_call: TRBD2; v_call: TRBV20-1; clone_size: NA; cdr3_nt: TGCAGTGCTAGGGCTAGCGGGGTCCCCTCCGAGCAGTACTTC; cdr3_aa: CSARASGVPSEQYF
j_call: TRBJ1-5; d_call: NA; v_call: TRBV4-1; clone_size: NA; cdr3_nt: TGCGCCAGCAGCCAAGGCATCTTGGGCAGGGTAAATCAGCCCCAGCATTTT; cdr3_aa: CASSQGILGRVNQPQHF
j_call: TRBJ2-5; d_call: NA; v_call: TRBV5-6; clone_size: NA; cdr3_nt: TGTGCCAGCAGCTGGGAGTCGGAGACCCAGTACTTC; cdr3_aa: CASSWESETQYF
j_call: TRBJ2-7; d_call: TRBD1; v_call: TRBV19; clone_size: NA; cdr3_nt: TGTGCCAGTCAGGCGACTCTACAGGGGATGCACGAGCAGTACTTC; cdr3_aa: CASQATLQGMHEQYF
j_call: TRBJ2-7; d_call: TRBD2; v_call: TRBV20-1; clone_size: NA; cdr3_nt: TGCAGTGCCGGACTAGCCTCATACGAGCAGTACTTC; cdr3_aa: CSAGLASYEQYF
j_call: TRBJ2-1; d_call: NA; v_call: TRBV4-3; clone_size: NA; cdr3_nt: TGCGCCAGCAGCCATGTTCCGGGACCAACATACAATGAGCAGTTCTTC; cdr3_aa: CASSHVPGPTYNEQFF
j_call: TRBJ2-3; d_call: TRBD2; v_call: TRBV7-8; clone_size: NA; cdr3_nt: TGTGCCAGCAGCCGTCCGGGGGGGGGTCTCGGAGATACGCAGTATTTT; cdr3_aa: CASSRPGGGLGDTQYF
j_call: TRBJ2-1; d_call: NA; v_call: TRBV28; clone_size: NA; cdr3_nt: TGTGCCAGCAGACGAGGGGTTACCTACAATGAGCAGTTCTTC; cdr3_aa: CASRRGVTYNEQFF
j_call: TRBJ2-7; d_call: NA; v_call: TRBV12-3/TRBV12-4; clone_size: NA; cdr3_nt: TGTGCCAGCAGTCAGCCGGAGAGGCACGAGCAGTACTTC; cdr3_aa: CASSQPERHEQYF
j_call: TRBJ2-2; d_call: NA; v_call: TRBV20-1; clone_size: once; cdr3_nt: TGCAGTGCCCCCCTTCCGGGACTGAACACCGGGGAGCTGTTTTTT; cdr3_aa: CSAPLPGLNTGELFF
j_call: TRBJ1-2; d_call: TRBD1; v_call: TRBV5-6; clone_size: NA; cdr3_nt: TGTGCCAGCAGCTTGGGAGGGGACAGCTATGGCTACACCTTC; cdr3_aa: CASSLGGDSYGYTF
j_call: TRBJ1-1; d_call: TRBD1; v_call: TRBV15; clone_size: once; cdr3_nt: TGTGCCACCAGCTTAACAGGGGAGGCTGAAGCTTTCTTT; cdr3_aa: CATSLTGEAEAFF